The rows below give T cell receptor beta chains drawn from one sample of a study of neoadjuvant anti-PD-1 for oral cavity cancer. Some clones are missing from TCRdb's copy, which holds only in-frame ones; the method was immunoSEQ multiplex PCR. This sample has 9,500 to 13,000 clones, with around 60% found just once. The input for sequencing was tumor tissue, taken after nivolumab (anti-PD-1) treatment. The source of these receptors is a person between 35 and 79 years old with oral cavity squamous cell carcinoma. The CDR3 runs from the conserved cysteine through the conserved F or W. The order of the fields is V gene, D gene, clone size, J gene, CDR3 protein, CDR3 DNA. A D gene is named only where the DNA matches it firmly. Clone size appears in some rows only: once, few, many, or a class for an expanded clone.

TRBV29-1	.	.	TRBJ2-7	CSVFGGYEQYF	TGCAGCGTCTTCGGGGGTTACGAGCAGTACTTC
TRBV7-9	.	.	TRBJ2-5	CASSSLLDNQETQYF	TGTGCCAGCAGCTCATTACTGGACAACCAAGAGACCCAGTACTTC
TRBV28	.	once	TRBJ2-7	CASSLTLEFYEQYF	TGTGCCAGCAGTTTAACCCTAGAGTTCTACGAGCAGTACTTC
TRBV27	.	medium-sized	TRBJ2-2	CASSLRTYTGELFF	TGTGCCAGCAGTTTAAGAACGTACACCGGGGAGCTGTTTTTT
TRBV28	.	.	TRBJ2-7	CASASGAYEQYF	TGTGCCAGCGCCTCCGGGGCCTACGAGCAGTACTTC
TRBV6-5	.	few	TRBJ1-1	CASRVIGGTEAFF	TGTGCCAGCAGAGTAATCGGGGGAACTGAAGCTTTCTTT
TRBV7-8	.	.	TRBJ1-1	CASSSDGGYMNTEAFF	TGTGCCAGCAGCTCGGACGGGGGGTACATGAACACTGAAGCTTTCTTT
TRBV4-2	TRBD1	once	TRBJ2-5	CASSLAGQVGTQYF	TGTGCCAGCAGCTTGGCAGGACAGGTTGGGACCCAGTACTTC
TRBV28	.	.	TRBJ2-1	CASSSPSPPQNEQFF	TGTGCCAGCAGTTCCCCATCCCCCCCACAAAATGAGCAGTTCTTC
TRBV4-1	.	.	TRBJ2-7	CASSLESAYEQYF	TGCGCCAGCAGCCTTGAGAGCGCCTACGAGCAGTACTTC
TRBV14	.	few	TRBJ2-6	CASSQVTGLANVLTF	TGTGCCAGCAGCCAAGTTACAGGGTTGGCCAACGTCCTGACTTTC
TRBV6-5	TRBD1	.	TRBJ2-7	CASSSTGGAYEQYF	TGTGCCAGCAGTTCGACAGGGGGAGCCTACGAGCAGTACTTC
TRBV10-2	.	.	TRBJ2-1	CASSESRVYEQFF	TGCGCCAGCAGTGAGTCTCGAGTTTATGAGCAGTTCTTC
TRBV13	.	.	TRBJ1-6	CASSFSGGKNSPLHF	TGTGCCAGCAGCTTCTCGGGGGGTAAAAATTCACCCCTCCACTTT
TRBV5-6	.	.	TRBJ1-2	CASRRRGVGGYTF	TGTGCCAGCAGGAGGAGAGGGGTTGGAGGCTACACCTTC
TRBV29-1	TRBD1	.	TRBJ2-3	CSVRLQGTDTQYF	TGCAGCGTTCGACTACAGGGGACCGATACGCAGTATTTT
TRBV5-6	TRBD1	.	TRBJ2-3	CASSLRGAGGTNTQYF	TGTGCCAGCAGCTTGAGGGGGGCAGGGGGCACGAATACGCAGTATTTT
TRBV5-5	TRBD1	few	TRBJ1-1	CASSSTGSRAAEAFF	TGTGCCAGCAGCTCGACAGGGAGTAGGGCCGCTGAAGCTTTCTTT
TRBV6-1	.	.	TRBJ1-2	CASSETGLGGYTF	TGTGCCAGCAGTGAAACAGGCCTGGGAGGCTACACCTTC
TRBV4-1	.	.	TRBJ2-7	CASSQEAQRSYEQYF	TGCGCCAGCAGCCAAGAGGCCCAGAGATCCTACGAGCAGTACTTC
TRBV15	.	once	TRBJ1-2	CATSRDRPATRGYTF	TGTGCCACCAGCAGAGATCGACCCGCTACCCGTGGCTACACCTTC
TRBV7-6	TRBD2	.	TRBJ2-3	CASSFRLAGGTDTQYF	TGTGCCAGCAGCTTTAGACTAGCGGGGGGAACAGATACGCAGTATTTT
TRBV11-2	TRBD1	few	TRBJ2-7	CASSPNDREGYEQYF	TGTGCCAGCAGCCCAAACGACAGGGAAGGGTACGAGCAGTACTTC